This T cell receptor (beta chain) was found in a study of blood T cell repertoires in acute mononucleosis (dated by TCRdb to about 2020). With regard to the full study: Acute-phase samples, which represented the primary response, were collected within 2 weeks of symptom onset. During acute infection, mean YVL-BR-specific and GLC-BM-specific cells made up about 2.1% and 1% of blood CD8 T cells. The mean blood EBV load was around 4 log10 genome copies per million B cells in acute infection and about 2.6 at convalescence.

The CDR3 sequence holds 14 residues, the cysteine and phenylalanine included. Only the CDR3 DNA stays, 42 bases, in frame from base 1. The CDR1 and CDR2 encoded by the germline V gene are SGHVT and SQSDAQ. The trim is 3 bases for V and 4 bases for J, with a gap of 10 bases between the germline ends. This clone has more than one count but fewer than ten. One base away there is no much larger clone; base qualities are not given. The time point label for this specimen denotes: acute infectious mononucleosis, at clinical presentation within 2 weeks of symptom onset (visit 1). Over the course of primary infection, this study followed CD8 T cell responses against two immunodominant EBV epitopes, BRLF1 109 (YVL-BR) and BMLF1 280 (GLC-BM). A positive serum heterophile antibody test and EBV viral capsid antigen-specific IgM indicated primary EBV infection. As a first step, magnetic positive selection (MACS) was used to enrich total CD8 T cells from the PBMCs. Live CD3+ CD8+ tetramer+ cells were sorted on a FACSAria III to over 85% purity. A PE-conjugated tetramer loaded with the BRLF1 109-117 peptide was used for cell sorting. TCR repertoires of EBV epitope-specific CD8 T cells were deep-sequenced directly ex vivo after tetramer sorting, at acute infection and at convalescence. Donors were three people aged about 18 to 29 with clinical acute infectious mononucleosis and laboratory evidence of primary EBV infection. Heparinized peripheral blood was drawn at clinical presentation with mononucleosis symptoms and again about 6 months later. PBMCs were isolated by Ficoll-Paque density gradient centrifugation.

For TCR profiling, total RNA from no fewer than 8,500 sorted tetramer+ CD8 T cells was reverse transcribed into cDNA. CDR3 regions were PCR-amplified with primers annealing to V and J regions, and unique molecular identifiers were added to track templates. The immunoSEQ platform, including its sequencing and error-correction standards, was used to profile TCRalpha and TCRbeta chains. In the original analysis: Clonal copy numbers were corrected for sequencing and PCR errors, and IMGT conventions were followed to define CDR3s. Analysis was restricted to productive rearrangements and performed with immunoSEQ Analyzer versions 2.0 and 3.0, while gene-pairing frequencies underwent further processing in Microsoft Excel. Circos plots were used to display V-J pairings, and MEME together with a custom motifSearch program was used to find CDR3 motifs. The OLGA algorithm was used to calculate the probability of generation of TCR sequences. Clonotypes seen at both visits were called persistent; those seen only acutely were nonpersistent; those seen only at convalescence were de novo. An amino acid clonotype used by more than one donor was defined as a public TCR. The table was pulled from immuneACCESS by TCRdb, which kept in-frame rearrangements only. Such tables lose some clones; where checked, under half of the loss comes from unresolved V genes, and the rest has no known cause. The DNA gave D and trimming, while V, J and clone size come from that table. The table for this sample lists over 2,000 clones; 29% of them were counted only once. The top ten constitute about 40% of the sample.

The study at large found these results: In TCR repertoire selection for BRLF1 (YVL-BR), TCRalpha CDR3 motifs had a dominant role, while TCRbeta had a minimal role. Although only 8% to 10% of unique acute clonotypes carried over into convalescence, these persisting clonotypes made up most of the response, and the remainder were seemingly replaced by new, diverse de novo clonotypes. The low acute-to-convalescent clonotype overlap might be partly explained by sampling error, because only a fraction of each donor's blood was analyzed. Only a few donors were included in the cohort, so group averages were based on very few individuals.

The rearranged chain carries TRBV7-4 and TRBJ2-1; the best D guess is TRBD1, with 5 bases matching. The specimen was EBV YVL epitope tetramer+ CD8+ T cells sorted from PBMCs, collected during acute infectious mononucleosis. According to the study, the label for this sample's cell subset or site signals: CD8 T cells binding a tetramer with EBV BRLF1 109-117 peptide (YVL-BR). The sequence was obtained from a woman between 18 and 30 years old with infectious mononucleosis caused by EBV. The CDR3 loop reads CASSFDPGYNEQFF. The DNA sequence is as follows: TGTGCCAGCAGCTTCGACCCAGGGTACAATGAGCAGTTCTTC. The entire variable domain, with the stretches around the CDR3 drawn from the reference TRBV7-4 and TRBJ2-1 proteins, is GAGVSQSPRYKVAKRGRDVALRCDSISGHVTLYWYRQTLGQGSEVLTYSQSDAQRDKSGRPSGRFSAERPERSVSTLKIQRTEQGDSAVYLCASSFDPGYNEQFFGPGTRLTVL.